The rows below give T cell receptor beta chains drawn from one sample of a study of tumor and adjacent non-tumor tissue in lung cancer. TCRdb re-derived calls from the multiplex PCR reads in MiXCR, one entry per CDR3 protein. The repertoire includes approximately 120,000 distinct CDR3 sequences, 60% to 80% of them detected once, and over 15% sits in the top ten. The specimen was distant non-tumor lung tissue. These TCRs come from a man in his fifties or sixties with non-small cell lung cancer. The CDR3 runs from the conserved cysteine through the conserved F or W. Each record gives: V gene, clone size, J gene, CDR3 length, D gene, CDR3 protein, CDR3 DNA. A D gene is named only where the DNA matches it firmly. Rows may omit the clone size; those that give it use once, few, many or a size class.

>TRBV12-3/TRBV12-4|.|TRBJ1-3|17|.
CASSLAGTSQKRNTIYF
TGTGCCAGCAGCTTAGCGGGGACGTCCCAAAAGAGAAACACCATATATTTT
>TRBV5-1|.|TRBJ2-1|15|.
CASSLLQRAGNEQFF
TGCGCCAGCAGTTTGTTACAGAGGGCGGGCAATGAGCAGTTCTTC
>TRBV6-2/TRBV6-3|many|TRBJ1-5|13|.
CASTDNSNQPQHF
TGTGCCAGCACCGACAATAGCAATCAGCCCCAGCATTTT
>TRBV5-1|.|TRBJ2-2|14|TRBD2
CASSPTGRSGELLF
TGCGCCAGCAGCCCAACCGGAAGGAGCGGGGAGCTGTTGTTT
>TRBV11-1|medium-sized|TRBJ2-1|18|TRBD2
CASRDTLSGRAPYNEQFF
TGTGCCAGCAGGGATACCCTAAGCGGGAGGGCCCCCTACAATGAGCAGTTCTTC
>TRBV6-6|many|TRBJ2-3|15|.
CASESEASAEDTQYF
TGTGCCAGCGAGTCGGAGGCTAGCGCAGAAGATACGCAGTATTTT
>TRBV7-8|.|TRBJ1-4|14|TRBD1
CVSSTKGAWEKLFF
TGTGTCAGCAGCACGAAGGGGGCTTGGGAAAAACTGTTTTTT
>TRBV10-2|many|TRBJ2-4|17|TRBD1
CASREDQTWTGFNIQYF
TGCGCCAGCAGGGAGGACCAAACTTGGACAGGGTTCAACATTCAGTACTTC
>TRBV6-2/TRBV6-3|.|TRBJ2-1|16|TRBD1
CVSSYSDRGLENEQFF
TGTGTCAGCAGTTACTCTGATAGGGGGCTGGAGAATGAGCAGTTCTTC
>TRBV6-2/TRBV6-3|.|TRBJ2-2|15|.
CASRRYGANTGELFF
TGTGCGAGCAGACGCTACGGGGCGAACACCGGGGAGCTGTTTTTT
>TRBV4-3|once|TRBJ2-6|15|.
CASSRTGSGANVLTF
TGCGCCAGCAGCAGGACGGGTTCGGGGGCCAACGTCCTGACTTTC
>TRBV14|.|TRBJ2-7|15|.
CASNGPGRGMYEQYF
TGTGCCAGCAACGGACCGGGACGTGGGATGTACGAGCAGTACTTC
>TRBV20-1|.|TRBJ2-5|13|.
CSVCGFSEETQYF
TGCAGTGTTTGCGGGTTCTCCGAAGAGACCCAGTACTTC
>TRBV6-2/TRBV6-3|.|TRBJ2-6|15|.
CASVRIPDGASVLTF
TGTGCCAGCGTGAGAATCCCCGATGGGGCCAGCGTGCTGACTTTC
>TRBV28|many|TRBJ2-1|15|TRBD1
CASSLLRRGYNEQFF
TGTGCCAGCAGTTTACTTCGCAGGGGGTATAATGAGCAGTTCTTC
>TRBV4-1|.|TRBJ2-5|15|.
CASSQEAVGPETQYF
TGCGCCAGCAGCCAAGAAGCAGTAGGTCCAGAGACCCAGTACTTC
>TRBV11-3|once|TRBJ2-1|13|.
CASCLERRYEQFF
TGTGCCAGCTGCTTAGAGAGGAGGTATGAGCAGTTCTTC
>TRBV11-1|.|TRBJ2-3|14|.
CASSPGSRTDTQYF
TGTGCAAGCAGCCCGGGCTCTCGCACAGATACGCAGTATTTT
>TRBV20-1|few|TRBJ1-1|13|.
CSAHGHQNTEAFF
TGCAGTGCTCATGGACACCAGAACACTGAAGCTTTCTTT
>TRBV19|few|TRBJ2-1|13|.
CASSIGALGEQFF
TGTGCCAGTAGTATTGGGGCCCTGGGTGAGCAGTTCTTC
>TRBV5-1|.|TRBJ2-3|14|.
CASSSAGLPDTQYF
TGCGCCAGCAGCTCGGCGGGGCTTCCAGATACGCAGTATTTT
>TRBV4-3|.|TRBJ2-2|15|.
CASTQDLPSAGKLFF
TGCGCCAGCACCCAAGACCTACCTAGCGCCGGGAAGCTGTTTTTT
>TRBV11-1|.|TRBJ2-1|17|.
CASSSYMGRGNNNEQFF
TGTGCCAGCAGCTCTTACATGGGCAGGGGCAATAACAATGAGCAGTTCTTC
>TRBV6-5|.|TRBJ2-3|14|.
CASRPRNPTNTQYF
TGTGCCAGCCGTCCCAGGAACCCCACGAATACGCAGTATTTT
>TRBV7-9|.|TRBJ1-4|15|TRBD1
CASSSARQGSEKLFF
TGTGCCAGCAGCTCAGCCCGACAGGGCTCGGAAAAACTGTTTTTT
>TRBV2|few|TRBJ1-2|14|.
CASSRDNQRHGYTF
TGTGCCAGCAGTCGGGACAACCAACGACATGGCTACACCTTC
>TRBV10-3|once|TRBJ1-5|16|.
CAISGSKVTDNHPQHF
TGTGCCATCAGTGGGTCGAAGGTAACAGACAATCATCCCCAGCATTTT
>TRBV6-5|many|TRBJ1-1|12|.
CASSYGIGEAFF
TGTGCCAGCAGTTACGGGATCGGGGAAGCTTTCTTT
>TRBV5-1|few|TRBJ2-5|16|TRBD1
CASSYYGTGGAETQYF
TGCGCCAGCAGCTACTACGGGACAGGGGGTGCAGAGACCCAGTACTTC
>TRBV11-3|.|TRBJ2-7|15|.
CASNLVETLSYEQYF
TGTGCCAGCAACTTAGTTGAGACACTTTCCTACGAGCAGTACTTC
>TRBV6-6|.|TRBJ1-4|13|.
CAGSLGRNGKLFF
TGTGCCGGCAGTCTAGGCCGTAATGGAAAACTGTTTTTT
>TRBV20-1|.|TRBJ2-1|15|.
CSATDSRRGWDEQFF
TGCAGTGCTACCGACTCGCGACGGGGGTGGGATGAGCAGTTCTTC
>TRBV7-8|many|TRBJ2-1|17|.
CASSSRGSRGSYNEQFF
TGTGCCAGCAGCTCCCGGGGGAGCAGGGGTTCCTACAATGAGCAGTTCTTC
>TRBV12-3/TRBV12-4|once|TRBJ1-4|13|.
CASSYPGRGLLFF
TGTGCCAGCAGTTATCCAGGACGGGGGCTACTGTTTTTT
>TRBV6-5|many|TRBJ1-6|15|.
CASSKDRIYNSPLHF
TGTGCCAGCAGTAAGGACCGAATCTATAATTCACCCCTCCACTTT
>TRBV11-3|.|TRBJ2-2|15|.
CASSLQHLNTGVLFF
TGTGCCAGCAGCTTACAACACCTGAACACTGGGGTGCTGTTTTTT
>TRBV5-6|.|TRBJ1-2|12|.
CAIRSANYGYTF
TGTGCCATCAGATCTGCCAACTATGGCTACACCTTT
>TRBV2|few|TRBJ2-1|11|.
CASSEWNEQFF
TGTGCCAGCAGTGAATGGAATGAGCAGTTCTTC
>TRBV12-5|.|TRBJ2-5|15|.
CASGSARTPQETQYF
TGTGCTAGTGGTTCTGCCAGGACACCCCAAGAGACCCAGTACTTC
>TRBV12-3/TRBV12-4|.|TRBJ2-6|17|.
CAGSPGTSVSGTNVLTF
TGTGCCGGCAGTCCGGGGACTTCTGTCTCTGGGACCAACGTCCTGACTTTC
>TRBV5-1|many|TRBJ1-3|16|TRBD1
CASSQTGTDSGNTIYF
TGCGCCAGCAGCCAGACCGGGACAGACTCTGGAAACACCATATATTTT
>TRBV4-1|many|TRBJ1-4|18|TRBD1
CASSQDGTGTSTNEKLFF
TGCGCCAGCAGCCAAGATGGGACAGGGACCTCAACTAATGAAAAACTGTTTTTT